This passage covers 14 T cell receptor beta chains from one sample sequenced in a study of graft-versus-host responses after intestinal transplantation. Antigen specificity for these receptors is unknown. Method: immunoSEQ multiplex PCR; TCRdb's copy keeps in-frame clones and lacks some. The table lists some 100,000 clones, approximately 95% of them singletons. The sample here was unstimulated CD8+ T cells sorted from spleen or lymph node cells, taken before transplant. The receptors stem from a human donor who was the organ donor for an intestinal transplant.

The gene calls are TRBV27 and TRBJ2-7; the match to TRBD1 covers 7 bases. Germline CDR1 is MNHEY and CDR2 is SMNVEV (reference sequence). The CDR3 is made up of 14 amino acids. The V and J ends lost 3 bases and 3 bases, in that order; junction bases with no gene match: 5. The CDR3 loop reads CASSLSGTDYEQYF. The CDR3 DNA sequence: TGTGCCAGCAGTTTGTCCGGGACAGACTACGAGCAGTACTTC.

The chain links TRBV6-5 to TRBJ2-2, with D perhaps TRBD1 (5 bases). V dropped 5 bases and J dropped 7 bases, with 8 bases sitting between them. Germline V gives CDR1 MNHEY, CDR2 SVGAGI. The CDR3 has 12 amino acids. CDR3 in DNA: TGTGCCAGCAGTGGGGCGGTCGGGGAGCTGTTTTTT. Translation: CASSGAVGELFF.

This chain uses TRBV28 with TRBJ1-1; no clear D gene. Germline V gives CDR1 MDHEN, CDR2 SYDVKM. The CDR3 covers 18 residues. V lost 2 bases and J lost 0, with 19 bases in between. This CDR3 is CASSLTLSEGGMNTEAFF. As DNA, the CDR3 is TGTGCCAGCAGTTTAACCCTCAGTGAGGGAGGCATGAACACTGAAGCTTTCTTT.

V usage is TRBV5-4 and J usage is TRBJ1-1; the D is unclear. This CDR3 is 13 amino acids long. V was clipped by 0 bases and J by 1 base, with 4 bases between them. Looked up from germline, CDR1 is SGHNT and CDR2 is YYREEE (reference sequence). The chain's CDR3 is CASSLGGNTEAFF. The CDR3 DNA is TGTGCCAGCAGCTTGGGAGGGAACACTGAAGCTTTCTTT. The full variable domain, rest sourced from reference TRBV5-4 and TRBJ1-1, is ETGVTQSPTHLIKTRGQQVTLRCSSQSGHNTVSWYQQALGQGPQFIFQYYREEENGRGNFPPRFSGLQFPNYSSELNVNALELDDSALYLCASSLGGNTEAFFGQGTRLTVV.

The rearrangement links TRBV30 to TRBJ2-2, with 7 positions matching TRBD1. This CDR3 has 13 amino acids. From germline, CDR1 is GTSNPN and CDR2 SVGIG (reference sequence). J gave up 7 bases and V 4 bases, and 6 bases lay outside the gene matches. The CDR3 region has the DNA TGTGCCTGGACAGGGGGTCACGGCGGGGAGCTGTTTTTT. Residues: CAWTGGHGGELFF.

V and J are TRBV11-3 and TRBJ2-7; weak D call: TRBD2 (7 bases). The V gene's germline CDR1 is SGHNT and CDR2 YENEEA. Trimming left V 8 bases short and J 6 bases short, with 14 bases between. The CDR3 has 12 amino acids. The CDR3 sequence: CASRGADSEQYF. The CDR3 nucleotides read TGTGCCAGCCGGGGGGCCGACTCCGAGCAGTACTTC.

This rearrangement joins TRBV10-3 to TRBJ2-1; D is uncertain. V was clipped by 8 bases and J by 6 bases, with 11 bases between them. The CDR3 loop spans 12 amino acids. The germline V gene encodes CDR1 ENHRY and CDR2 SYGVKD. The CDR3 region is CAILVTPNEQFF. CDR3 nucleotides: TGTGCCATCTTAGTTACCCCCAATGAGCAGTTCTTC.

As concerns this clone: Other DNA sequences in the sample encode the same CDR3. The chain joins TRBV6-6 to TRBJ2-7; TRBD2 matches 8 bases. Germline CDR1 and CDR2: MNHNY and SVGAGI (reference sequence). This CDR3 region has 14 residues. V gave up 0 bases and J gave up 2 bases; unmatched junction bases: 0. The CDR3 reads CASSYSAGAYEQYF. The CDR3 DNA reads TGTGCCAGCAGTTACTCAGCGGGAGCCTACGAGCAGTACTTC.

V usage is TRBV6-5 and J usage is TRBJ1-2; TRBD1 matches at 8 bases. CDR3 length: 14 residues. Trimming removed 6 bases from V and 6 bases from J; junction bases left unmatched: 9. Germline CDR1 is MNHEY and CDR2 is SVGAGI. The CDR3 sequence is CASSFRTGSDGYTF. The CDR3 DNA is TGTGCCAGCAGCTTCCGGACAGGGTCGGATGGCTACACCTTC.

This clone was counted a single time. J is TRBJ2-7 and V is TRBV25-1, with D possibly TRBD1 on 5 matching bases. From germline, CDR1 is MGHDK and CDR2 SYGVNS. The CDR3 covers 11 residues. V lost 4 bases and J 7 bases, leaving 8 bases between the germline ends. CDR3 residues: CASSGGSEQYF. The CDR3 DNA follows: TGTGCCAGCAGTGGGGGCTCGGAGCAGTACTTC.

The chain couples TRBV27 to TRBJ2-1; 13 nucleotides match TRBD2. The CDR3 covers 16 residues. The germline V gene has CDR1 MNHEY and CDR2 SMNVEV (reference sequence). The V gene end was trimmed by 6 bases and the J gene end by 5 bases; junction bases not matched to a gene: 7. The CDR3 sequence is CASSQEGTSGDNEQFF. The CDR3 bases are TGTGCCAGCAGCCAGGAAGGGACTAGCGGGGACAATGAGCAGTTCTTC.

The V gene is TRBV28, the J gene TRBJ2-7; 11 nucleotides match TRBD2. This CDR3 has 15 residues. Trimming removed 5 bases from V and 3 bases from J; junction bases left unmatched: 6. CDR1 is MDHEN, CDR2 SYDVKM, per germline. CDR3 protein: CASSPRLAGSYEQYF. The CDR3 DNA follows: TGTGCCAGCAGTCCCCGACTAGCGGGAAGCTACGAGCAGTACTTC.

V is TRBV9 and J is TRBJ2-4; 10 bases match TRBD2. The germline gives CDR1 SGDLS, CDR2 YYNGEE. The CDR3 is made up of 14 amino acids. Germline trimming cut 0 bases from V and 8 bases from J; bases unmatched to any gene: 2. Here the CDR3 reads CASSVASGGYIQYF. Here the CDR3 DNA reads TGTGCCAGCAGCGTAGCTAGCGGGGGATACATTCAGTACTTC.

The V call is TRBV6-1, the J call TRBJ2-7; TRBD1 agrees at 9 bases. Germline CDR1 is MNHNS and CDR2 is SASEGT. The CDR3 extends over 14 amino acids. Trimming cost V 5 bases and J 6 bases; bases outside gene matches: 8. Here the CDR3 DNA reads TGTGCCAGCAGTTCCCGACAGGGGGTGACCGAGCAGTACTTC. It is translated as CASSSRQGVTEQYF.